The present entry profiles one TCR beta chain with its context. Its antigen is not identified. Profiled with immunoSEQ multiplex PCR; TCRdb holds only in-frame clones, not every one. The profile shows around 130,000 clones, about nine tenths of them singletons. This sample is drawn from a study of T cell responses to AZD1222 COVID-19 vaccine. General study findings and limits: Donors were largely white British and mainly female; clonal diversity was possibly underestimated. Targets within unmutated variant regions were reportedly found for nearly half of spike-specific TCRs.

The CDR3 is 12 amino acids. Trimming at V came to 3 bases and at J to 15 bases, leaving 7 bases not matched to a gene. From germline, CDR1 is SNHLY and CDR2 FYNNEI. This clonotype originated in an adult in good health. The J gene is TRBJ2-4, the V gene TRBV2; 8 bases agree with TRBD1. The source was peripheral blood, collected on day 0 of AZD1222 vaccination. Here the CDR3 reads CASSDQDRARYF. In nucleotides, the CDR3 is TGTGCCAGCAGTGACCAGGACAGGGCGAGGTACTTC.